The clone carrying this TCR beta chain was counted a few times. Its antigen is unidentified. Using unique molecular identifiers, the investigators prepared the TCRbeta library. Each CDR3 protein is one row after TCRdb ran MiXCR on the PCR reads. Of about 470,000 distinct CDR3 sequences listed, 43% were seen once; the top ten hold around a quarter. This entry is derived from a study of T-cell reconstitution after alpha-beta-depleted transplantation in children. General study results and limits: Among T cells one year after transplant, newly produced cells accounted for most counts and diversity.

With V trimmed by 7 bases and J by 5 bases, 16 bases remained unmatched. Germline-derived CDR1 and CDR2 are SQVTM and ANQGSEA. This CDR3 comprises 15 residues. The origin of this receptor is a girl aged 2 to 10 with aplastic anemia, due to receive a stem cell transplant. The chain is built from TRBV29-1 and TRBJ1-1; TRBD1 aligns across 7 bases. Specimen: PBMCs, collected before TCRalphabeta/CD19-depleted stem cell transplant. As DNA, the CDR3 is TGCAGCGGAAACCGGGACAGTTTCCAAGGGACTGAAGCTTTCTTT. This gives the protein CSGNRDSFQGTEAFF.